Ten or more counts support the clone carrying this TCR beta chain. Its target is not known. The sample is drawn from a study of neurological immune-mediated disorders. Study-wide results and caveats: The most TCR clonal expansion was seen in HTLV-1-associated myelopathy, and the least was seen in multiple sclerosis, which fell below healthy controls.

TCRdb re-called the 5' RACE reads through MiXCR, storing one row per CDR3 protein. Here the sample spans around 30,000 distinct CDR3 sequences, approximately 1.4% being singletons. Material for sequencing was PBMCs. The source of this sequence is a woman between 25 and 40 years old with multiple sclerosis.

The CDR3 region is CASRLEIAGDNEQFF. CDR3 in DNA: TGCGCCAGCAGGCTTGAGATAGCGGGGGATAATGAGCAGTTCTTC. The J gene is TRBJ2-1, the V gene TRBV4-3; TRBD2 matches at 9 bases. Germline trimming cut 6 bases from V and 7 bases from J; bases unmatched to any gene: 10. The CDR3 loop spans 15 amino acids. In germline, CDR1 is LGHNA, CDR2 YSLEER.